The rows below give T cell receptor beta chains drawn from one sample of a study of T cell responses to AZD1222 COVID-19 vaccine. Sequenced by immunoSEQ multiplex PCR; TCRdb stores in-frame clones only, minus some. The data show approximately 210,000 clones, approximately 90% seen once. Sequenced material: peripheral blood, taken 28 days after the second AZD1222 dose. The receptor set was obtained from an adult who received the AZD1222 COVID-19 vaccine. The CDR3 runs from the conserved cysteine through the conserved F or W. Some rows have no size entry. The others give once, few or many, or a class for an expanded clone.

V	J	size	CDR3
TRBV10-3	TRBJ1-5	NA	CAISDRAGASIYVGNQPQHF
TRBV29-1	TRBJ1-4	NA	CSVEDFGEKLFF
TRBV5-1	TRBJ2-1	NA	CASSLGGALYNEQFF
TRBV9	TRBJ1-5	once	CASSVVGQNSNQPQHF
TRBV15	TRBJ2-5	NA	CATSRAGTGGTQYF
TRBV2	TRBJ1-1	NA	CASSDEGAKTEAFF
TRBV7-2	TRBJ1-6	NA	CASSLTKGALGSPLHF
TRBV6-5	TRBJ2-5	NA	CASSYRDSTWETQYF
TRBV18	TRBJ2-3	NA	CASSPMQRGQSDTQYF
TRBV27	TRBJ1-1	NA	CASSLVQGADTEAFF
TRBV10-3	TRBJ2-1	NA	CAISRLADEQFF
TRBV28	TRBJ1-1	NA	CASDRGLTEAFF
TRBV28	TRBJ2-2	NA	CASNIANTGELFF
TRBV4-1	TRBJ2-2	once	CASSQYRRGGVAGELFF
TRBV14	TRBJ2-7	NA	CASSQGQGPFYEQYF
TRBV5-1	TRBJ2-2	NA	CASRTSPGLAGGGELFF
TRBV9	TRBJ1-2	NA	CASSEWAGGLRGYTF
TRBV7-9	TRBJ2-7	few	CASSPRQGSSYEQYF
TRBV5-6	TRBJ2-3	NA	CASSAPTSRREEADTQYF
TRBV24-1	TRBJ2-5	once	CATSVRNSEGPMYQETQYF
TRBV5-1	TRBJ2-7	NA	CASSLEGMVYEQYF
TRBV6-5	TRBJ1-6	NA	CASMFTGMSSPLHF
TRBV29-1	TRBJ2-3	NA	CSAGTGTDTQYF
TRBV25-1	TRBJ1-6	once	CASSESRGWGSPLHF
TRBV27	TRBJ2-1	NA	CASSLLGNEQFF
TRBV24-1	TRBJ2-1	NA	CATSDSRKGQGDEQFF
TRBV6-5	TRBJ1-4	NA	CASSLGQGREKLFF
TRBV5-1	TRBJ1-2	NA	CASSLATGQHGYTF
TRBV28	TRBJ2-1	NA	CASSLAPTSGRSFF
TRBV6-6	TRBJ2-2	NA	CASSYGTSGNTGELFF
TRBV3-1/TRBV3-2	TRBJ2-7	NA	CASSRLGSSYEQYF
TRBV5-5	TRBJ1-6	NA	CASSLTGLNSPLHF
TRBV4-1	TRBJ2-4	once	CASSQELAGGNIQYF
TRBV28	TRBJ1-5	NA	CASDDDRGSNQPQHF
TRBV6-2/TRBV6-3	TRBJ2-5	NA	CASSPTSGSWETQYF
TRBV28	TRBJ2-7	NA	CASKATSGSHYEQYF
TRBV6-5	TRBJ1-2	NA	CASTRGGGELYGYTF
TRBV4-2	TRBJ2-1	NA	CASSRDEASGSAPGEQFF
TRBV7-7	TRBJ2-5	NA	CASSPWTSGGPGTQYF
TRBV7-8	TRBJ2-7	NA	CASSMLAGAPYEQYF
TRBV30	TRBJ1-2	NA	CAWSRDMYGYTF